These 9 T cell receptor beta chains were all obtained from the same sample, sequenced in a study of T cell repertoires in cytomegalovirus infection. One entry per CDR3 protein, called by TCRdb with MiXCR from the reads. There are nearly 700,000 distinct CDR3 sequences in the sample; about 33% occur only once, and about 20% lies in the top ten. These receptors have no identified antigens. The sequenced sample was cultured PBMCs, obtained from culture after CMV antigen stimulation. These receptors originate from a human donor in good health (CMV status not recorded). Some clones in this sample may be carry-over from other donors' samples.

This sequence joins TRBV7-9 and TRBJ2-3, with 7 nucleotides matching TRBD1. V dropped 6 bases and J dropped 9; count of bases not matched to a gene: 18. The length of the CDR3 is 16 residues. CDR1 is SEHNR and CDR2 is FQNEAQ in the germline V gene (reference sequence). The CDR3 sequence: CASSYQGTARPQTQYF. The DNA for the CDR3 is TGTGCCAGCAGTTACCAAGGGACAGCCCGTCCTCAAACGCAGTATTTT. Complete variable domain (other parts from reference TRBV7-9 and TRBJ2-3): DTGVSQNPRHKITKRGQNVTFRCDPISEHNRLYWYRQTLGQGPEFLTYFQNEAQLEKSRLLSDRFSAERPKGSFSTLEIQRTEQGDSAMYLCASSYQGTARPQTQYFGPGTRLTVL.

This clonotype was detected a few times. The chain is built from TRBV5-5 and TRBJ2-1; D is unclear. V gave up 2 bases and J gave up 8 bases, with 20 bases separating them. Germline assignment: CDR1 SGHKS and CDR2 YYEKEE (reference sequence). The CDR3 spans 16 residues. DNA for the CDR3: TGTGCCAGCAGCTTCGATGTTCCAGAGGCAGGCGATGAGCAGTTCTTC. Translation gives CASSFDVPEAGDEQFF.

This clonotype was counted between two and nine times. This chain uses TRBV29-1 with TRBJ2-3, with 8 bases matching TRBD2. Germline CDR1 and CDR2: SQVTM and ANQGSEA. V dropped 3 bases and J dropped 3; count of bases not matched to a gene: 8. The CDR3 sequence is 15 residues long. CDR3 coding DNA: TGCAGCGTTGACTCTCGGGGGGGCAGGACAGATACGCAGTATTTT. Its translation is CSVDSRGGRTDTQYF.

In its sample, this clonotype was seen a few times. The chain employs TRBV12-3 or TRBV12-4 and TRBJ2-5; D could derive from TRBD1 or TRBD2 (5 bases each). The CDR3 contains 14 residues. The V and J ends lost 6 bases and 5 bases respectively, with 16 bases between them. CDR3 residues: CASSHRDPFETQYF. The CDR3 DNA is TGTGCCAGCAGCCACCGGGACCCCTTTGAGACCCAGTACTTC.

The sample holds a few counts of this clonotype. This chain links TRBV6-1 with TRBJ2-3, with D possibly being TRBD1 (6 bases). Germline lookup yields CDR1 MNHNS and CDR2 SASEGT. Trimming stripped 4 bases from V and 2 bases from J, with 10 bases between. The CDR3 spans 14 residues. CDR3 DNA sequence: TGTGCCAGCAGTGTCTGGGGGCTCACAGATACGCAGTATTTT. It yields the protein CASSVWGLTDTQYF.

The sample holds a few counts of this clonotype. The chain couples TRBV10-3 to TRBJ1-3; no firm D call. With 4 bases removed from V and 0 bases from J, the gap between germline ends came to 13 bases. CDR3 length: 16 amino acids. The V gene's germline CDR1 is ENHRY and CDR2 SYGVKD. The CDR3 sequence is CAISGPPWLSGNTIYF. For the CDR3, the DNA is TGTGCCATCAGTGGTCCTCCCTGGCTCTCTGGAAACACCATATATTTT.

This clonotype has ten or more counts. The J gene is TRBJ2-7, the V gene TRBV7-2, with D tentatively TRBD2 (6 bases). V was shortened by 2 bases and J by 3 bases, with 11 bases between the two germline ends. The CDR3 has 14 amino acids. Germline CDR1 and CDR2: SGHTA and FQGNSA. CDR3 in amino acids: CASSLMLDYYEQYF. Here the CDR3 DNA reads TGTGCCAGCAGCTTAATGCTGGACTACTACGAGCAGTACTTC.

The V gene is TRBV7-2, the J gene TRBJ1-1; 9 nucleotides agree with TRBD1. The junction had 8 bases not matched to a gene; V was cut back by 5 bases and J by 7 bases. Looked up from germline, CDR1 is SGHTA and CDR2 is FQGNSA. The CDR3 has 14 amino acids. The CDR3 DNA sequence: TGTGCCAGCAGCCGACGGACAGGGGAGATTGAAGCTTTCTTT. As protein: CASSRRTGEIEAFF.

The chain employs TRBV7-9 and TRBJ2-2; D is ambiguous. Trimming removed 2 bases from V and 4 bases from J, with 11 bases in between. The CDR3 extends over 15 amino acids. CDR1 and CDR2 from the germline V gene are SEHNR and FQNEAQ (reference sequence). The CDR3 loop reads CASSLKRGATGELFF. In DNA form, the CDR3 reads TGTGCCAGCAGCTTAAAACGTGGAGCCACCGGGGAGCTGTTTTTT.